This TCR beta chain was identified in a study of Graves' ophthalmopathy and Graves' hyperthyroidism. Transcripts of RNA were the source for amplifying TCR beta CDR3 regions. HTBI primers primed a first-round RT-PCR, and a second-round multiplex PCR followed. TCRdb recomputed calls from the multiplex PCR reads with MiXCR, one row per CDR3 protein. The table includes under 60,000 distinct CDR3 sequences, roughly 46% detected once. Input material: peripheral blood. The sequence derives from an adult woman with Graves' ophthalmopathy.

The CDR3 spells CASSLESAGAFF. CDR3 DNA sequence: TGTGCCAGCAGCCTGGAGAGCGCGGGAGCTTTCTTT. This chain joins TRBV4-2 and TRBJ1-1, with unresolved D. Germline V gene lookup returns CDR1 LGHNA and CDR2 YNFKEQ. Trimming pared 4 bases from V and 10 bases from J, leaving 13 bases between. The CDR3 is made up of 12 amino acids.